This TCR beta chain was identified during a study of CD8 T cells in Susac syndrome. From blood CD8+ and CD4+ T cells, the TCR beta chain was sequenced. The patients who served as multiple sclerosis controls were treatment-naive and had stable or active relapsing-remitting disease that fulfilled the revised McDonald criteria. The CD8+ and CD4+ T cells were isolated magnetically using a negative isolation approach, whereas the TEMRA cells were enriched by FACS. When the RNA was reverse transcribed, random hexamers were used with an input of about 0.5 to 1 ug. The authors amplified TCR beta CDR3 across 54 Vbeta and 13 Jbeta using immunoSEQ multiplex PCR. Using its own MiXCR run on the immunoSEQ multiplex PCR reads, TCRdb lists one record per CDR3 protein. The sample lists about 180,000 distinct CDR3 sequences, roughly 96% occurring once. This receptor was taken from a human donor with multiple sclerosis. The sequencing sample was made of CD8+ T cells from PBMCs.

Here the CDR3 reads CASSQDGQGWSDTEAFF. The CDR3 region has the DNA TGTGCCAGCAGCCAAGATGGACAGGGATGGTCTGACACTGAAGCTTTCTTT. The gene calls are TRBV14 and TRBJ1-1; 8 bases line up with TRBD1. Germline V gene sequence: CDR1 SGHDN, CDR2 FVKESK. The CDR3 spans 17 residues. Trimming at V came to 0 bases and at J to 3 bases, leaving 9 bases not matched to a gene.